This T cell receptor (beta chain) was identified during a study of patients and donors after allogeneic stem cell transplantation. TCRdb reanalysed the RT-PCR reads using MiXCR and keeps one entry per CDR3 protein. The profile covers about 960,000 distinct CDR3 sequences, with around 17% appearing a single time and under 6.5% taken by the ten largest. This clonotype was seen only a few times. The germline V gene encodes CDR1 SEHNR and CDR2 FQNEAQ (reference sequence). The J segment lost 13 bases and the V segment lost 1 base, leaving 12 bases of the junction unmatched. This CDR3 contains 14 residues.

What was sequenced was blood, either unsorted or a sorted T cell fraction (not recorded which). The rearrangement uses TRBV7-9 and TRBJ1-2; 7 bases match TRBD1. The sequence came from a human donor who was either an allogeneic HSCT recipient or a stem cell or donor lymphocyte infusion donor (not recorded which). It is not recorded whose cells these are; they may come from a transplant donor. In nucleotides, the CDR3 is TGTGCCAGCAGCTTAGTTTCTCTGGGACAGCCAGGCACCTTC. This codes for CASSLVSLGQPGTF.